Following are 16 T cell receptor beta chains from one sample sequenced in a study of CD8 T cells in ankylosing spondylitis. TCRdb recomputed calls from the 5' RACE reads with MiXCR, one row per CDR3 protein. The sample has 250,000 to 350,000 distinct CDR3 sequences, around 20% seen once. The sequenced sample consisted of blood, either unsorted or a sorted T cell fraction (not recorded which). These receptors all come from a male donor with ankylosing spondylitis or in good health (not recorded which).

Concerning this clonotype itself: A read error may account for a junction end that differs from germline. This rearrangement joins TRBV6-1 to TRBJ1-1, with a possible D match to TRBD1 (5 bases). The CDR3 extends over 14 amino acids. Germline CDR1 MNHNS, CDR2 SASEGT. CDR3 residues: CASKRGDSNTEDFF. The DNA of the CDR3 is TGTGCCAGCAAGCGTGGGGACTCGAACACTGAAGATTTCTTT.

This clonotype was seen a few times. The V call is TRBV6-1, the J call TRBJ1-2, with TRBD1 identical over 8 bases. Germline assignment: CDR1 MNHNS and CDR2 SASEGT. The CDR3 consists of 16 residues. V trimming: 3 bases; J trimming: 0 bases; junction bases outside the gene matches: 6. Here the CDR3 reads CASSEDRAGTNYGYTF. As DNA, the CDR3 is TGTGCCAGCAGTGAGGACAGGGCCGGAACTAACTATGGCTACACCTTC.

This chain joins TRBV5-1 and TRBJ2-5, with D uncertain. V was trimmed by 0 bases and J by 7 bases, leaving 16 bases between them. Germline CDR1 reads SGHRS; CDR2 reads YFSETQ. This CDR3 spans 15 amino acids. In DNA, the CDR3 is TGCGCCAGCAGCTTGGACAGCTCTCTGGTTTGGACCCAGTACTTC. Translating gives CASSLDSSLVWTQYF.

This clonotype has only a few counts. The chain carries TRBV19 and TRBJ1-1; D is possibly TRBD1 (6 bases). Germline assignment: CDR1 LNHDA and CDR2 SQIVND (reference sequence). The CDR3 covers 14 residues. Trimming removed 7 bases from V and 1 base from J, with 13 bases in between. CDR3 bases: TGTGCCAGTACCACACGGACAGCGAACACTGAAGCTTTCTTT. As protein: CASTTRTANTEAFF.

This clonotype was seen more than once but under ten times. The chain employs TRBV12-3 or TRBV12-4 and TRBJ1-5, with D possibly matching TRBD1 (6 bases). The CDR3 loop spans 13 amino acids. V shed 7 bases and J shed 4 bases, with 11 bases lying between them. CDR3 in DNA: TGTGCCAGCAATCTGGACAGTAATCAGCCCCAGCATTTT. It yields the protein CASNLDSNQPQHF.

This clonotype came up a few times. V and J are TRBV9 and TRBJ1-6; D remains ambiguous. Per the germline V gene, CDR1 is SGDLS and CDR2 is YYNGEE. This CDR3 contains 14 residues. With 4 bases removed from V and 15 bases from J, the gap between germline ends came to 20 bases. The chain's CDR3 is CASSPSDRPSGLHF. CDR3 sequence (DNA): TGTGCCAGCAGCCCCTCAGATAGGCCCTCGGGCCTCCACTTT.

This chain uses TRBV28 with TRBJ2-7; no firm D call. V lost 7 bases and J 5 bases, leaving 3 bases between the germline ends. CDR3 length: 9 residues. The germline V gene encodes CDR1 MDHEN and CDR2 SYDVKM. CDR3 sequence (DNA): TGTGCCAGCACAGACGAGCAGTACGTC. Residues: CASTDEQYV.

The rearrangement uses TRBV7-2 and TRBJ2-3; D call uncertain. The germline V gene has CDR1 SGHTA and CDR2 FQGNSA. The CDR3 spans 13 residues. V lost 0 bases to trimming and J lost 8 bases, with 9 bases between them. Written as DNA, the CDR3 is TGTGCCAGCAGCTTAGCGGCTCGCGGTACGCAGTATTTT. It specifies CASSLAARGTQYF.

This clonotype was seen many times. The chain uses TRBV28 and TRBJ2-2, with D possibly being TRBD2 (6 bases). Germline V gives CDR1 MDHEN, CDR2 SYDVKM. The CDR3 totals 15 residues. The germline V and J ends were trimmed by 6 bases and 2 bases, with 13 bases remaining between them. The CDR3 coding sequence is TGTGCCAGCAGACTAGGACTAAGCAACACCGGGGAGCTGTTTTTT. This sequence encodes CASRLGLSNTGELFF.

This clonotype was found many times. The genes are TRBV12-3 or TRBV12-4 and TRBJ2-1; 11 bases fit TRBD2. V was pared by 1 base and J by 5 bases, with 4 bases of the junction left unmatched. There are 16 residues in the CDR3. The CDR3, as DNA: TGTGCCAGCAGTTTAGTCCCGGGACTAGCGGACAATGAGCAGTTCTTC. As protein: CASSLVPGLADNEQFF.

This chain connects TRBV15 to TRBJ1-2; weak D call: TRBD1 (5 bases). Germline assignment: CDR1 LNHNV and CDR2 YYDKDF (reference sequence). The V end was cut by 0 bases, the J end by 14 bases, with 13 bases between. The CDR3 sequence is 12 residues long. The DNA for the CDR3 is TGTGCCACCAGCAGAGAACAGGCCAAGCAGACCTTC. It encodes CATSREQAKQTF. The entire variable domain, with the rest obtained from reference TRBV15 and TRBJ1-2, is as follows: DAMVIQNPRYQVTQFGKPVTLSCSQTLNHNVMYWYQQKSSQAPKLLFHYYDKDFNNEADTPDNFQSRRPNTSFCFLDIRSPGLGDTAMYLCATSREQAKQTFGSGTRLTVV.

This clonotype was found many times. The rearrangement uses TRBV5-1 and TRBJ2-2; D is possibly TRBD2 (5 bases). This CDR3 region has 14 residues. V was pared by 6 bases and J by 1 base, with 10 bases between. Germline values: CDR1 SGHRS, CDR2 YFSETQ. DNA of the CDR3: TGCGCCAGCACAAGTAGCGTGAACACCGGGGAGCTGTTTTTT. Translation: CASTSSVNTGELFF.

This clonotype turned up a few times. In DNA, the CDR3 is TGTGCCAGCAGCCAAGGACTAGCTGCCGGGGAGCTGTTTTTT. It is translated as CASSQGLAAGELFF. The chain combines TRBV14 with TRBJ2-2; 7 nucleotides align to TRBD2. Trimming removed 1 base from V and 6 bases from J; junction bases left unmatched: 2. The CDR3 has 14 residues. Germline V gives CDR1 SGHDN, CDR2 FVKESK.

This clonotype turned up a few times. The chain combines TRBV5-1 with TRBJ2-1, with unresolved D. The CDR3 spans 14 residues. From germline, CDR1 is SGHRS and CDR2 YFSETQ. Trimming took off 1 base at V and 8 bases at J, with 13 bases between the two ends. CDR3 sequence reads: CASSLLMRSDEQFF. CDR3 in DNA: TGCGCCAGCAGCTTGTTGATGAGGTCGGATGAGCAGTTCTTC.

This chain uses TRBV7-2 with TRBJ2-3; 8 nucleotides agree with TRBD1. V was clipped by 5 bases and J by 1 base; unmatched bases: 5. Germline-derived CDR1 and CDR2 are SGHTA and FQGNSA. CDR3 length equals 15 residues. The chain's CDR3 is CASSIRGLGTDTQYF. CDR3 sequence (DNA): TGTGCCAGCAGCATCAGGGGGCTGGGCACAGATACGCAGTATTTT.

The rearrangement links TRBV27 to TRBJ2-2; D not resolved. CDR1 is MNHEY and CDR2 is SMNVEV in the germline V gene (reference sequence). This CDR3 contains 15 residues. Trimming removed 3 bases from V and 6 bases from J, with 14 bases in between. CDR3 bases: TGTGCCAGCAGTTTCCTGTCAGTATCGGCCGGGGAGCTGTTTTTT. It specifies CASSFLSVSAGELFF.